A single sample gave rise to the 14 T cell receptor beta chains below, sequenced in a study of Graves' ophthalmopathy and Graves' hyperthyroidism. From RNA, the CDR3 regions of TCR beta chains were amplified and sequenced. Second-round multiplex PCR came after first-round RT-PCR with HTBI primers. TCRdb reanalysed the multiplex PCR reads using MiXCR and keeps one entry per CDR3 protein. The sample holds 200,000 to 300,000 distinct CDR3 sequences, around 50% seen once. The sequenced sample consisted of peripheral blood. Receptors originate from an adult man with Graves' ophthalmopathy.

The CDR3 reads CSVWTVYGYTF. As DNA, the CDR3 is TGCAGCGTTTGGACAGTTTATGGCTACACCTTC. This chain connects TRBV29-1 to TRBJ1-2, with D perhaps matching TRBD1 (6 bases). V lost 5 bases to trimming and J lost 5 bases, with 9 bases between them. This CDR3 is 11 amino acids long. The germline gives CDR1 SQVTM, CDR2 ANQGSEA.

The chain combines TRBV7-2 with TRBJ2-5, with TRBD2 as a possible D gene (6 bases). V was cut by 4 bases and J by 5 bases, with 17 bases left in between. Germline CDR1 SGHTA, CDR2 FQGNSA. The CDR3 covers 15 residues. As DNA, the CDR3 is TGTGCCAGCAGCTCGCGGGACCCTCGTCCGGAGACCCAGTACTTC. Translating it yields CASSSRDPRPETQYF.

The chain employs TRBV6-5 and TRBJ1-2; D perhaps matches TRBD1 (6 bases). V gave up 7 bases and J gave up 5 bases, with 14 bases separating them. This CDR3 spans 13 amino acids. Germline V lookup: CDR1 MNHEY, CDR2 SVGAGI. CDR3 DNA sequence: TGTGCCAGCATCCCGGGGGGCGGTTATGGCTACACCTTC. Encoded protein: CASIPGGGYGYTF.

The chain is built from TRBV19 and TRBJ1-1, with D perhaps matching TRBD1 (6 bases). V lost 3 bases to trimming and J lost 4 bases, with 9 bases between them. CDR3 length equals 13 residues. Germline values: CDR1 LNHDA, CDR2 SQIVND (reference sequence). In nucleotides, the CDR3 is TGTGCCAGTAGTATTAGCAGGGGCACTGAAGCTTTCTTT. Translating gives CASSISRGTEAFF. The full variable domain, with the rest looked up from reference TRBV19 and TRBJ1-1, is DGGITQSPKYLFRKEGQNVTLSCEQNLNHDAMYWYRQDPGQGLRLIYYSQIVNDFQKGDIAEGYSVSREKKESFPLTVTSAQKNPTAFYLCASSISRGTEAFFGQGTRLTVV.

The CDR3 protein is CASSETSTTGELFF. DNA for the CDR3: TGTGCCAGCAGTGAGACTAGCACCACCGGGGAGCTGTTTTTT. J is TRBJ2-2 and V is TRBV12-3 or TRBV12-4, with 7 bases aligning to TRBD2. V dropped 5 bases and J dropped 4; count of bases not matched to a gene: 4. The CDR3 length is 14 residues.

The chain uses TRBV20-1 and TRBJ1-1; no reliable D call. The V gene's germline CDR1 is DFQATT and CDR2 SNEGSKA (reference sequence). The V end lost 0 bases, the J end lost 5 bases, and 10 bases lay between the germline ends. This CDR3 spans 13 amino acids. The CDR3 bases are TGCAGTGCTAGAGATAGGGTTTGGACTGAAGCTTTCTTT. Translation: CSARDRVWTEAFF.

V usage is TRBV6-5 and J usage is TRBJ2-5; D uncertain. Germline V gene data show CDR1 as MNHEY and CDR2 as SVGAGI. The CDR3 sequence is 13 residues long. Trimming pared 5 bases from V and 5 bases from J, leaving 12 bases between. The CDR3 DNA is TGTGCCAGCAGTGATGGATGGAAGGAGACCCAGTACTTC. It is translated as CASSDGWKETQYF.

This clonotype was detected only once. The CDR3 protein is CATSDSGLANTGELFF. DNA of the CDR3: TGTGCCACCAGTGACTCCGGACTAGCGAACACCGGGGAGCTGTTTTTT. The J gene is TRBJ2-2, the V gene TRBV24-1, with TRBD2 matching 7 bases. The germline V gene has CDR1 KGHDR and CDR2 SFDVKD. Trimming took 4 bases from V and 0 from J; bases not matched to a gene: 4. The CDR3 totals 16 residues.

The CDR3 DNA reads TGTGCCAGCAGCCTACCGGGACAGGGGAACACCGGGGAGCTGTTTTTT. Encoded protein: CASSLPGQGNTGELFF. This chain connects TRBV25-1 to TRBJ2-2; TRBD1 matches at 9 bases. The CDR3 totals 16 residues. Germline V CDR1 and CDR2: MGHDK, SYGVNS. The V gene end was trimmed by 6 bases and the J gene end by 1 base; junction bases not matched to a gene: 6. Together with reference TRBV25-1 and TRBJ2-2, the CDR3 gives the full variable domain: EADIYQTPRYLVIGTGKKITLECSQTMGHDKMYWYQQDPGMELHLIHYSYGVNSTEKGDLSSESTVSRIRTEHFPLTLESARPSHTSQYLCASSLPGQGNTGELFFGEGSRLTVL.

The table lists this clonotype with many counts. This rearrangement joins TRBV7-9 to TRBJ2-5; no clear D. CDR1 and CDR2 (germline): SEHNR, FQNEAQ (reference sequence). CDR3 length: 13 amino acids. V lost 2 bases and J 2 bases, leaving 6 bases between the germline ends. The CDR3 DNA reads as TGTGCCAGCAGCTTATTGGGACAAGAGACCCAGTACTTC. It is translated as CASSLLGQETQYF.

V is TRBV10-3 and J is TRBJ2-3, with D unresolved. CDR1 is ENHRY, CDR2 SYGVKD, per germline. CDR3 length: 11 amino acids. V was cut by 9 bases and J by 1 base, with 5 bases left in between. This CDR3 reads CAIGGTDTQYF. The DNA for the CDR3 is TGTGCCATTGGAGGCACAGATACGCAGTATTTT.

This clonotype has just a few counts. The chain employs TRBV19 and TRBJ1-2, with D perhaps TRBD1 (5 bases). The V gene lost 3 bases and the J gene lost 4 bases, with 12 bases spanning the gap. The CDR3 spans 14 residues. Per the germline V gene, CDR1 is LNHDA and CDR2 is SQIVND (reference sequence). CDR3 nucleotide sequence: TGTGCCAGTAGTATTATGGCAGGGAGCTATGGCTACACCTTC. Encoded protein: CASSIMAGSYGYTF.

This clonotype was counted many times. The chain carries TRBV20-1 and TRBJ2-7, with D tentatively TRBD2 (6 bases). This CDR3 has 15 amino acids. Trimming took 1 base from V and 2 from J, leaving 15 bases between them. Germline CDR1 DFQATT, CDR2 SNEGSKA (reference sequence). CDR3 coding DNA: TGCAGTGCTAGAGGACCGCGGAGGGGCCCCTACGAGCAGTACTTC. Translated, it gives CSARGPRRGPYEQYF.

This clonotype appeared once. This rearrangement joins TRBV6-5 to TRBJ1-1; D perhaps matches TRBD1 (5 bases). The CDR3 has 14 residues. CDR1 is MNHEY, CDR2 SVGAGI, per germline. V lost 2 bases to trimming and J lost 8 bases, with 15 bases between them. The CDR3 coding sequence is TGTGCCAGCAGTTACGGGACGTCGGATTACGAAGCTTTCTTT. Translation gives CASSYGTSDYEAFF.